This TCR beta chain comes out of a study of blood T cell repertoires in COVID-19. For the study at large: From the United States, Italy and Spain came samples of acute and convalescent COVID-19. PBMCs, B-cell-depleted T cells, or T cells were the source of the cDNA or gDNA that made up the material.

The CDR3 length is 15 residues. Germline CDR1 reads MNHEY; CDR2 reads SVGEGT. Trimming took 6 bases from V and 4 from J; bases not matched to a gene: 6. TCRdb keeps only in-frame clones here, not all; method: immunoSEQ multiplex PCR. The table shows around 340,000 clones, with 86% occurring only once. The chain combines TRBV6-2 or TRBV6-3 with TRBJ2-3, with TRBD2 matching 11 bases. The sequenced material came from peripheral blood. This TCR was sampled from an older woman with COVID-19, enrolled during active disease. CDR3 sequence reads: CASSRGTSGPDTQYF. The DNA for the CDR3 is TGTGCCAGCAGCCGCGGGACTAGCGGCCCAGATACGCAGTATTTT.